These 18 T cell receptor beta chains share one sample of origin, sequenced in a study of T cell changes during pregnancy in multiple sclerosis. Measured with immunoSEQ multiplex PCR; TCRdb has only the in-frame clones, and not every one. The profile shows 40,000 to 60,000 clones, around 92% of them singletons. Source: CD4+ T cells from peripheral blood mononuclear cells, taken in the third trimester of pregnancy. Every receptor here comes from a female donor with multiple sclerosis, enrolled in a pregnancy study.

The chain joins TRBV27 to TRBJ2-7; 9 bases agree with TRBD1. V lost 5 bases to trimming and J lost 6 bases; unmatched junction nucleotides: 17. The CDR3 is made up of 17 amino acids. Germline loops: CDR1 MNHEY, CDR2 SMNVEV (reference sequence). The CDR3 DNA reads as TGTGCCAGCAGTCCTCAGGGTTGGGACAGGGTCAGTCGCGAGCAGTACTTC. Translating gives CASSPQGWDRVSREQYF.

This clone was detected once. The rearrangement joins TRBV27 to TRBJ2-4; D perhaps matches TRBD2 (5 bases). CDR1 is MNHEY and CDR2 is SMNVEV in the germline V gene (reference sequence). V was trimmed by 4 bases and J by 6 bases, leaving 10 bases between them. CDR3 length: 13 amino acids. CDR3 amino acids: CASSSPRGNIQYF. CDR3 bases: TGTGCCAGCAGTTCGCCCCGGGGAAACATTCAGTACTTC.

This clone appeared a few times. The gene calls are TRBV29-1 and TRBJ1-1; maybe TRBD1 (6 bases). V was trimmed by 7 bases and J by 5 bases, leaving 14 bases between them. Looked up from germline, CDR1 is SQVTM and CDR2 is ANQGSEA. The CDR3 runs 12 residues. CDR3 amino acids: CSGGQSWTEAFF. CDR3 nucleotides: TGCAGCGGTGGACAGTCCTGGACTGAAGCTTTCTTT. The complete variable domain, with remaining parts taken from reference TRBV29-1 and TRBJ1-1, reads SAVISQKPSRDICQRGTSLTIQCQVDSQVTMMFWYRQQPGQSLTLIATANQGSEATYESGFVIDKFPISRPNLTFSTLTVSNMSPEDSSIYLCSGGQSWTEAFFGQGTRLTVV.

This chain's CDR3 is CASRTTGDSNQPQHF. The CDR3 DNA follows: TGTGCCAGCAGAACGACAGGGGACAGCAATCAGCCCCAGCATTTT. The chain couples TRBV6-5 to TRBJ1-5, with 8 bases that match TRBD1. CDR1 is MNHEY and CDR2 is SVGAGI in the germline V gene. The CDR3 contains 15 residues. J lost 1 base, V lost 6 bases, and 5 bases had no gene match.

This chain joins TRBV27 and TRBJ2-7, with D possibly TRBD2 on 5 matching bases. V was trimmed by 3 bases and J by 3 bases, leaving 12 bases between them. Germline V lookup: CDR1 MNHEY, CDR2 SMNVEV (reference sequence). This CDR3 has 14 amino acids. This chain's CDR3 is CASSFGSLNYEQYF. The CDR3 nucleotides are TGTGCCAGCAGTTTTGGGAGCTTAAACTACGAGCAGTACTTC.

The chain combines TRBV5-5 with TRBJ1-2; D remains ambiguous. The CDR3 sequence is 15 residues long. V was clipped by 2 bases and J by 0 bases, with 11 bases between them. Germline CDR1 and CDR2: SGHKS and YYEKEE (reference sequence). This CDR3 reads CASSLSGKSNYGYTF. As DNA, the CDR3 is TGTGCCAGCAGCTTATCGGGGAAGTCTAACTATGGCTACACCTTC.

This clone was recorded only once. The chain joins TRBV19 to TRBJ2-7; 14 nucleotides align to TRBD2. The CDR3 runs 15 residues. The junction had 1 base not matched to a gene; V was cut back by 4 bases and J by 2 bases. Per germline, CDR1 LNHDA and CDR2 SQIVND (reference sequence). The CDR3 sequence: CASSRGLAGAYEQYF. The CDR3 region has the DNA TGTGCCAGTAGTAGGGGACTAGCGGGAGCCTACGAGCAGTACTTC.

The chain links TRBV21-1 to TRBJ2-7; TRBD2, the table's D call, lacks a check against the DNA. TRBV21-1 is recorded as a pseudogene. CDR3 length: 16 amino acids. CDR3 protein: CASSNQVREETYEQYF. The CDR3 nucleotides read TGTGCCAGCAGCAATCAAGTCCGCGAGGAAACCTACGAGCAGTACTTC.

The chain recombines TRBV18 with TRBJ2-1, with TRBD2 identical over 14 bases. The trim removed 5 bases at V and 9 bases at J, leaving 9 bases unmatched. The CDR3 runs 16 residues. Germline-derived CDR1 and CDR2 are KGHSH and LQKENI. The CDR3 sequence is CASSSWTSGRSGEQFF. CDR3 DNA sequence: TGTGCCAGCTCATCCTGGACTAGCGGGAGGTCCGGTGAGCAGTTCTTC.

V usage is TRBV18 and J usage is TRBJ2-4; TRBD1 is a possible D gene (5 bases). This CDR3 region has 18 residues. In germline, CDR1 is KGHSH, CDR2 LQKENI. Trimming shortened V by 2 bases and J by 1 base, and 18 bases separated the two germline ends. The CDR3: CASSPVPATVSAKNIQYF. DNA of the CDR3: TGTGCCAGCTCACCAGTGCCGGCGACAGTGTCGGCCAAAAACATTCAGTACTTC.

CDR3 sequence reads: CAWGQGLTYEQYF. The CDR3 coding sequence is TGTGCCTGGGGACAGGGGCTAACCTACGAGCAGTACTTC. The chain recombines TRBV30 with TRBJ2-7; 9 bases align to TRBD1. The J segment lost 2 bases and the V segment lost 5 bases, leaving 4 bases of the junction unmatched. The germline V gene has CDR1 GTSNPN and CDR2 SVGIG (reference sequence). The CDR3 loop spans 13 amino acids.

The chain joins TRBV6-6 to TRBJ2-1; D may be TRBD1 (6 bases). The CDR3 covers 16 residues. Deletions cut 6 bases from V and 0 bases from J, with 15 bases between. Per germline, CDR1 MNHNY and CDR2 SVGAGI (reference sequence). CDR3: CASSSITGSSYNEQFF. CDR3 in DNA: TGTGCCAGCAGCTCCATTACAGGGAGCTCCTACAATGAGCAGTTCTTC.

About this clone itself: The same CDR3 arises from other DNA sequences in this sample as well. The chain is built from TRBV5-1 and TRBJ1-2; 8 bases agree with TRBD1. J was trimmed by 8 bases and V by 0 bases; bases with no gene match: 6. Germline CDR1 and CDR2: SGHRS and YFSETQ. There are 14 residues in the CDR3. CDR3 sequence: CASSLAGTGGGYTF. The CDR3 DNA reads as TGCGCCAGCAGCTTGGCCGGGACAGGAGGGGGCTACACCTTC.

The CDR3, as DNA: TGTGCCACCAGCAGAGGTGGGCTGGTCACAGATACGCAGTATTTT. This translates into CATSRGGLVTDTQYF. This chain uses TRBV15 with TRBJ2-3; D is unclear. This CDR3 is built from 15 residues. The V and J ends lost 1 base and 2 bases respectively, with 10 bases between them. Germline V gives CDR1 LNHNV, CDR2 YYDKDF (reference sequence). Using reference TRBV15 and TRBJ2-3 for the parts outside the CDR3, the full variable domain is DAMVIQNPRYQVTQFGKPVTLSCSQTLNHNVMYWYQQKSSQAPKLLFHYYDKDFNNEADTPDNFQSRRPNTSFCFLDIRSPGLGDTAMYLCATSRGGLVTDTQYFGPGTRLTVL.

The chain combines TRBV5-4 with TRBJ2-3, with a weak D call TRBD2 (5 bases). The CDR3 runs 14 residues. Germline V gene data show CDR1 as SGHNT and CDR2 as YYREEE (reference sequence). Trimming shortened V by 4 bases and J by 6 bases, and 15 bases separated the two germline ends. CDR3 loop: CASSLTARGDTQYF. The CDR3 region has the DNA TGTGCCAGCAGCCTGACTGCAAGAGGGGATACGCAGTATTTT.

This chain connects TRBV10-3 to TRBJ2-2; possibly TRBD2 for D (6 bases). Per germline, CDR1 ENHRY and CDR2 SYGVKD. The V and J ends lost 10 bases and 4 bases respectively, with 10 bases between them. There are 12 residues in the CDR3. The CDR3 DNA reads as TGTGCCACTAGCGTACTCACCGGGGAGCTGTTTTTT. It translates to CATSVLTGELFF.

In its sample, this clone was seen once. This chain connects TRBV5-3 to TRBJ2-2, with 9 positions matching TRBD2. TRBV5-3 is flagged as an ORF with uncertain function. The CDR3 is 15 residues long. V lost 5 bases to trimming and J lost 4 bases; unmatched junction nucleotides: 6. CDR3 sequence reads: CARRSSGSRTGELFF. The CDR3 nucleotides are TGTGCCAGAAGAAGTAGCGGGAGCCGCACCGGGGAGCTGTTTTTT.

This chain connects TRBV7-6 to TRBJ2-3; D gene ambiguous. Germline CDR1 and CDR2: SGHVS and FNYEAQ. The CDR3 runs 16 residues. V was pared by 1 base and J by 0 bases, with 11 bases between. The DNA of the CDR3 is TGTGCCAGCAGCTTAGAGAGACACCTCAGCACAGATACGCAGTATTTT. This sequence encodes CASSLERHLSTDTQYF.